This T cell receptor (beta chain) stems from a study of shared clonotypes between healthy human individuals. Study findings and constraints: Naive subsets tended to show greater estimated richness than memory subsets.

This clone was observed a handful of times. Its specificity is not known. Looked up from germline, CDR1 is SGHRS and CDR2 is YFSETQ. Between the trimmed V and J ends, which lost 4 bases and 5 bases, there was a span of 15 bases. This CDR3 spans 14 amino acids. The protocol was immunoSEQ multiplex PCR, while the TCRdb copy is restricted to in-frame clones and leaves out a portion. The table has a few million clones, 85% to 95% seen once; the top ten hold 0.37%. Every contributor of samples was a Caucasian grown-up residing in Nashville, Tennessee. Researchers partitioned CD4+ cells into CD45RA+ naive and CD45RA-negative memory subsets.

The clonotype originates from a man aged 18 to 35 in good health. Some clones in this sample may be carry-over from other donors' samples. The chain recombines TRBV5-1 with TRBJ2-5; D perhaps matches TRBD1 (7 bases). Sequenced sample: naive CD4+ T cells from PBMCs. Subset denoted: CD45RA+ positively selected. The CDR3 sequence: CASSAGQPGETQYF. DNA of the CDR3: TGCGCCAGCAGCGCGGGACAGCCCGGGGAGACCCAGTACTTC.